The rows below give T cell receptor beta chains drawn from one sample of a study of tumor and adjacent non-tumor tissue in lung cancer. TCRdb re-called the multiplex PCR reads with MiXCR, one entry per CDR3 protein. The sample holds 70,000 or so distinct CDR3 sequences, just under 60% seen once. Sequencing was performed on lung tumor tissue. These receptors all stem from a man between 50 and 59 years old with non-small cell lung cancer. Both conserved end residues are part of each CDR3. D genes are given only for firm matches. Expanded clones get a size class; other rows say once, few or many, or leave the size out.

clone_size	d_call	v_call	j_call	cdr3_aa	cdr3_nt
many	NA	TRBV29-1	TRBJ2-7	CSVEARDGSYEQYF	TGCAGCGTTGAAGCACGGGACGGTTCCTACGAGCAGTACTTC
many	NA	TRBV28	TRBJ1-1	CASIPHSGPQGAFF	TGTGCCAGCATCCCCCATTCTGGGCCGCAAGGAGCTTTCTTT
NA	NA	TRBV20-1	TRBJ2-3	CSAAGAFTDTQYF	TGCAGTGCCGCGGGGGCCTTCACAGATACGCAGTATTTT
few	NA	TRBV20-1	TRBJ1-5	CSASPGRLASNQPQHF	TGCAGTGCTTCCCCGGGGCGGCTTGCTAGCAATCAGCCCCAGCATTTT
many	NA	TRBV6-5	TRBJ1-4	CASSYSRGNEKLFF	TGTGCCAGCAGTTACTCGAGGGGGAATGAAAAACTGTTTTTT
NA	NA	TRBV6-6	TRBJ2-7	CASSLLDSLEQYF	TGTGCCAGTAGCCTCCTGGACAGCCTCGAGCAGTACTTC
NA	NA	TRBV6-5	TRBJ1-5	CASSYMSGQDQPQHF	TGTGCCAGCAGTTATATGTCAGGGCAGGATCAGCCCCAGCATTTT
NA	NA	TRBV11-2	TRBJ2-2	CASSFLGAGGLLF	TGTGCCAGCAGCTTTCTAGGTGCCGGGGGGCTGCTTTTT
NA	NA	TRBV24-1	TRBJ2-1	CATSGPEGPANEQFF	TGTGCCACCAGTGGTCCAGAGGGACCAGCGAATGAGCAGTTCTTC
NA	NA	TRBV5-1	TRBJ1-4	CASSPHTTAANEKLFF	TGCGCCAGCAGCCCCCATACGACGGCAGCTAATGAAAAACTGTTTTTT
many	TRBD1	TRBV28	TRBJ1-1	CASTPGQGGDAFF	TGTGCCAGCACCCCCGGACAGGGTGGGGACGCTTTCTTT
NA	TRBD2	TRBV5-4	TRBJ2-3	CASSLGLAGGLLRTDTQYF	TGTGCCAGCAGTTTAGGACTAGCGGGAGGTCTCCTCCGCACAGATACGCAGTACTTT
NA	TRBD1	TRBV20-1	TRBJ1-5	CSARRAGGNQRQHF	TGCAGTGCCAGAAGGGCAGGGGGCAATCAGCGCCAGCATTTT
NA	NA	TRBV4-1	TRBJ2-5	CVSSQDLWGFSETQYF	TGCGTCAGCAGCCAAGATCTGTGGGGATTTTCAGAGACCCAGTACTTC
NA	NA	TRBV5-1	TRBJ2-2	CASSFGGGGGIGELFF	TGCGCCAGCAGCTTTGGTGGCGGAGGGGGCATCGGGGAGCTGTTTTTT